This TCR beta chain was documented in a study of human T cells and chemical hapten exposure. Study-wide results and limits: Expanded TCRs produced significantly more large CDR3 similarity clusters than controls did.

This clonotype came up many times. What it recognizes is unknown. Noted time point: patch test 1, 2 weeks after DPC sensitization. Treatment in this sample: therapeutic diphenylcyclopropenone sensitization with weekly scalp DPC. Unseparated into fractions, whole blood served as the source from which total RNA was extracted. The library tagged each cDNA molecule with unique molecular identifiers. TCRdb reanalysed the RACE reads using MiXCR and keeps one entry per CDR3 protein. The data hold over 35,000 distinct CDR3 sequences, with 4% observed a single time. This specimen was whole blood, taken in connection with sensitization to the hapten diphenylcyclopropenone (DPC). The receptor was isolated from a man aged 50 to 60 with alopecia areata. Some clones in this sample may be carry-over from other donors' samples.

CDR3: CASSPSGTLRGQYF. In nucleotides, the CDR3 is TGTGCCAGCAGCCCGTCGGGTACTCTACGGGGGCAGTACTTC. This chain joins TRBV5-4 and TRBJ2-7, with a tentative D call TRBD2 (5 bases). CDR1 SGHNT and CDR2 YYREEE come from the germline V gene (reference sequence). The CDR3 consists of 14 residues. V was trimmed by 4 bases and J by 9 bases, leaving 20 bases between them.